The rows below give T cell receptor beta chains drawn from one sample of a study of radiation and T cells in renal cell carcinoma. Produced via immunoSEQ multiplex PCR; TCRdb's table is partial and in-frame only. The top ten clones hold around 13% of a sample with about 150,000 clones, 87% of them seen once. Specimen: blood, collected from a patient whose treatment included radiotherapy and nephrectomy. The receptors were gathered from a woman between 50 and 59 years old with renal cell carcinoma. CDR3s include the opening cysteine and the closing phenylalanine or tryptophan. Each record gives: CDR3 length, clone size, D gene, J gene, V gene, CDR3 DNA, CDR3 protein. A D gene is named only where the DNA matches it firmly. Only part of the rows carry a size: once, few, many, or a class if the clone is expanded.

15,.,TRBD1,TRBJ1-5,TRBV19,TGTGCCAGTAGACGGGACAGGGAGAGAGGCCAGCCCCAGCATTTT,CASRRDRERGQPQHF
14,.,.,TRBJ1-1,TRBV25-1,TGTGCCAGCAGTGTTGGCGGGGGTAAGCCTGAAGCTTTCTTT,CASSVGGGKPEAFF
15,.,TRBD1,TRBJ2-2,TRBV7-9,TGTGCCAGCAGCTTAACAGGGGGCCTCACCGGGGAGCTGTTTTTT,CASSLTGGLTGELFF
15,.,TRBD2,TRBJ2-5,TRBV11-3,TGTGCCAGCAGCTTAGGGACTAGCGGAACAGAGACCCAGTACTTC,CASSLGTSGTETQYF
15,.,.,TRBJ1-1,TRBV15,TGTGCCACCAGCAGTGGTCGGGGGCAGGTCACTGAAGCTTTCTTT,CATSSGRGQVTEAFF
15,.,.,TRBJ1-1,TRBV7-6,TGTGCCAGCAGCTTAGCAGGGAATAGGAACACTGAAGCTTTCTTT,CASSLAGNRNTEAFF
13,once,.,TRBJ2-5,TRBV4-2,TGTGCCAGCAGCCGAGAGCGCCCGGAGACCCAGTACTTC,CASSRERPETQYF
14,.,.,TRBJ2-3,TRBV6-1,TGTGCCAGCAGTGACGGACAGCCCACAGATACGCAGTATTTT,CASSDGQPTDTQYF
14,.,.,TRBJ2-1,TRBV7-8,TGTGCCAGCAGTCCGGAGATTAGAGGTAATGAGCAGTTCTTC,CASSPEIRGNEQFF
15,once,TRBD1,TRBJ1-6,TRBV27,TGTGCCAGCAGTTACGGACAGGGCAATAATTCACCCCTCCACTTT,CASSYGQGNNSPLHF
15,.,.,TRBJ2-1,TRBV5-1,TGCGCCAGCAGCCCCGGAACCCTCGCGGGCGATGAGCAGTTCTTC,CASSPGTLAGDEQFF
13,.,.,TRBJ1-1,TRBV6-1,TGTGCCAGCAGTGGGATTCCGAACACTGAAGCTTTCTTT,CASSGIPNTEAFF
15,.,.,TRBJ2-4,TRBV7-9,TGTGCCAGCAGCACCAACCGGGACGGCAAAAACATTCAGTACTTC,CASSTNRDGKNIQYF
12,.,.,TRBJ2-7,TRBV30,TGTGCCTGGGGAGAGACCTCCGCGGGGCAGTACTTC,CAWGETSAGQYF
15,.,TRBD1,TRBJ2-2,TRBV18,TGTGCCAGCAATTCACAGGGGCCGAACACCGGGGAGCTGTTTTTT,CASNSQGPNTGELFF
16,.,.,TRBJ2-1,TRBV7-9,TGTGCCAGCAGCTTACCCCATGGGACGGCTGACAATGAGCAGTTCTTC,CASSLPHGTADNEQFF
17,.,TRBD2,TRBJ2-1,TRBV18,TGTGCCAGCTCACCGGAGGAGCGGGGTTTCTCCTACAATGAGCAGTTCTTC,CASSPEERGFSYNEQFF
11,once,.,TRBJ2-7,TRBV4-1,TGCGCCAGCAGCCGGGGCTACGAGCAGTACTTC,CASSRGYEQYF
15,.,.,TRBJ1-1,TRBV6-6,TGTGCCAGCAGACCGAGCGCAGGGGTTGTGACTGAAGCTTTCTTT,CASRPSAGVVTEAFF
15,.,.,TRBJ2-7,TRBV13,TGTGCCAGCAGCTTGGGGATAGGGACGGAATACGAGCAGTACTTC,CASSLGIGTEYEQYF
12,once,TRBD1,TRBJ1-2,TRBV19,TGTGCCAGTAGTAGGACGGACAGGAGTTACACCTTC,CASSRTDRSYTF
16,once,TRBD1,TRBJ1-6,TRBV19,TGTGCCAGTAGTTTGGGACAGGGGGTTTCGGAATCACCCCTCCACTTT,CASSLGQGVSESPLHF